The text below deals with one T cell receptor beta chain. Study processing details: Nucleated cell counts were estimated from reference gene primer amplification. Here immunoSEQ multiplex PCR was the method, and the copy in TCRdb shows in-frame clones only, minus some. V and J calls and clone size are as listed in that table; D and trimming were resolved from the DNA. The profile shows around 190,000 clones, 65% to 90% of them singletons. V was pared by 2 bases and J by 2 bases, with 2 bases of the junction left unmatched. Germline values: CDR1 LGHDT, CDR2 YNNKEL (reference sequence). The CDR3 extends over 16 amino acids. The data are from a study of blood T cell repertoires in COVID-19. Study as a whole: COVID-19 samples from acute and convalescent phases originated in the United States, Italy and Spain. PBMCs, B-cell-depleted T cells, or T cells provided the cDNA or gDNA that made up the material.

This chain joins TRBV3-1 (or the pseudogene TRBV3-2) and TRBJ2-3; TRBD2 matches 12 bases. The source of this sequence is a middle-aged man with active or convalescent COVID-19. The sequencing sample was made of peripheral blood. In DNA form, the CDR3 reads TGTGCCAGCAGCCAACTAGCGGGGGGGCCCACAGATACGCAGTATTTT. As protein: CASSQLAGGPTDTQYF.